This T cell receptor beta chain was obtained from a study of T cells expressing NK-cell markers. 5'RACE template switching with UMIs generated TCR beta cDNA. Following a re-call of the 5' RACE reads, TCRdb has one entry per CDR3 protein and lacks DNA. The sample includes about 390,000 distinct CDR3 sequences. CDR3 size: 13 residues. CDR1 and CDR2 (germline): SEHNR, FQNEAQ (reference sequence). Material for sequencing was blood T cells: a sorted CD56 or NKG2C T cell subset, CD4+ or CD8+ T cells, or bulk PBMC T cells (not recorded which). The chain uses TRBV7-9 and TRBJ1-1. The TCR sequence derives from a woman aged 45-65 years in good health. CDR3 sequence: CASSLDGTAEAFF.